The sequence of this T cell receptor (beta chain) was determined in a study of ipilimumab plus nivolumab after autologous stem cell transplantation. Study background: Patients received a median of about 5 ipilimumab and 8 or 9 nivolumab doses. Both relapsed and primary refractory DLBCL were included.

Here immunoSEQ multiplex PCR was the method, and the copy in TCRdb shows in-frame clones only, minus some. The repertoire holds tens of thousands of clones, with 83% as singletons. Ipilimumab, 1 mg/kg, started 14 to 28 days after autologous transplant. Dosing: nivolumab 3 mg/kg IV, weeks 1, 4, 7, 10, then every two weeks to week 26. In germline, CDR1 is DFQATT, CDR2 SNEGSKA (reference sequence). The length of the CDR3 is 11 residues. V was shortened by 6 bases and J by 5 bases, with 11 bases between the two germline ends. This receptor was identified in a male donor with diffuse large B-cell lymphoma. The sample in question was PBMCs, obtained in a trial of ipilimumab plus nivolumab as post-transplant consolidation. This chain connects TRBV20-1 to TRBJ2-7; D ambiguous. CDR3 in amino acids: CSASTRDEQYF. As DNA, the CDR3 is TGCAGTGCCTCGACCCGGGACGAGCAGTACTTC.